This TCR beta chain is drawn from a study of cytomegalovirus exposure and HLA in healthy donors. Regarding the study as a whole: Cytomegalovirus-associated status was assigned to approximately 160 TCR beta chains. Available immune exposure information was restricted to CMV serostatus only.

Comments on this clone: Its matching antigen is unknown.

The germline V gene encodes CDR1 SEHNR and CDR2 FQNEAQ (reference sequence). The CDR3 loop spans 13 amino acids. The V end was cut by 4 bases, the J end by 5 bases, with 11 bases between. The PCR had 60 Vbeta and 13 Jbeta primers. Libraries were prepared by immunoSEQ multiplex PCR; TCRdb keeps only in-frame clonotypes and omits some of them. This sample has 150,000 to 200,000 clones, with roughly 83% found just once. V usage is TRBV7-9 and J usage is TRBJ1-1; possibly TRBD1 for D (6 bases). Material for sequencing was PBMCs. The sequence was collected from a male donor in good health and CMV-seropositive. CDR3 nucleotide sequence: TGTGCCAGCAGCTACACAGGGTTGACTGAAGCTTTCTTT. It specifies CASSYTGLTEAFF.